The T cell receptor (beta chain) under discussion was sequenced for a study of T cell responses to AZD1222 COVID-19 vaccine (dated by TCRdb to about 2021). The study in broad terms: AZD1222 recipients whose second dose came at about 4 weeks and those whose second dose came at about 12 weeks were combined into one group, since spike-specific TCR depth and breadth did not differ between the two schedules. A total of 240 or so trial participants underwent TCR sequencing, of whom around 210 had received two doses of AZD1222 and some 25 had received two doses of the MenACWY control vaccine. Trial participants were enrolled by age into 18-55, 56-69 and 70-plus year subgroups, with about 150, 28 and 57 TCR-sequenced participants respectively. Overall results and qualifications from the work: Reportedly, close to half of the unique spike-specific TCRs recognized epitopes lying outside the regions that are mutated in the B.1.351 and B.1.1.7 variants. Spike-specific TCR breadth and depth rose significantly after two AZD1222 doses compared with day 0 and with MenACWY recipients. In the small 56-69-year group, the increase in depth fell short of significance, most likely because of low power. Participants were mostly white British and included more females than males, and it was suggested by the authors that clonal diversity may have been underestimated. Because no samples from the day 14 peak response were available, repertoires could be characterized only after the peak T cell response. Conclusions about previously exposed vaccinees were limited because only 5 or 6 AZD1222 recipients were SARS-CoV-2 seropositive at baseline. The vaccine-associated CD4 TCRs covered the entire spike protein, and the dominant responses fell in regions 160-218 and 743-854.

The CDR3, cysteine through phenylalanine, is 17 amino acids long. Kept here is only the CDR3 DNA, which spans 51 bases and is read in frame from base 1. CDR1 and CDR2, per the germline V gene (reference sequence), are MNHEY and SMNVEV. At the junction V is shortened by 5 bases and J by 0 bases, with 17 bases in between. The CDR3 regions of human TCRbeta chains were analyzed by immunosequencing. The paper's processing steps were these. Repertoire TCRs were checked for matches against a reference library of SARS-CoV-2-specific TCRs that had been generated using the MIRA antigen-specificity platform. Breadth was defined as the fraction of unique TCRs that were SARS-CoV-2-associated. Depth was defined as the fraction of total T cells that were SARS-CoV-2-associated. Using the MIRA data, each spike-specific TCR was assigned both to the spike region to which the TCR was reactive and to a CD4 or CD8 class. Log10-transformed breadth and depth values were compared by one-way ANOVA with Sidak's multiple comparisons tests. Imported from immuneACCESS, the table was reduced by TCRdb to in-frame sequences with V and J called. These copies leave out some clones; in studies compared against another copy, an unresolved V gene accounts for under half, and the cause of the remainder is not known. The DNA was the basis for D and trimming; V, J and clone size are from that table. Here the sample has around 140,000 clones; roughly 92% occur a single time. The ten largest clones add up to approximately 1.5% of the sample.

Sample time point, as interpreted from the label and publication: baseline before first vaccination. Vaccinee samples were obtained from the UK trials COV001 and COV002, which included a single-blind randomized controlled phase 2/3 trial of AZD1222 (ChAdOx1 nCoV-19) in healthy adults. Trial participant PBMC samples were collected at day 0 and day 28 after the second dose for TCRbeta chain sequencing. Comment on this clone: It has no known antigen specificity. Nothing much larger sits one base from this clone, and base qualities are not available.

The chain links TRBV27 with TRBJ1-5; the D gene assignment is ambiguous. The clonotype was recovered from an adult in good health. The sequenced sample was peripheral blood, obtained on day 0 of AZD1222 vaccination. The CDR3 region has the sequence CASSRKGPRYSNQPQHF. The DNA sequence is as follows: TGTGCCAGCAGTAGGAAGGGTCCCCGATATAGCAATCAGCCCCAGCATTTT.